This T cell receptor (beta chain) was sequenced during a study of blood T cell repertoires in COVID-19. Looking at the study overall: The samples span acute and convalescent COVID-19 from the United States, Italy and Spain. In each case, the material was cDNA or gDNA derived from T cells, B-cell-depleted T cells, or PBMCs.

As handled by the study authors: Estimates of nucleated cell counts were drawn from the amplification of reference gene primers. Data came from immunoSEQ multiplex PCR; TCRdb stores just in-frame clones and leaves some out. Clone size and the V and J calls come from that table; the DNA yielded D and trimming. The table records 30,000 to 35,000 clones, roughly 75% of them present only once. The CDR3 is 11 amino acids. CDR1 and CDR2 from the germline V gene are DFQATT and SNEGSKA (reference sequence). Trimming stripped 2 bases from V and 7 bases from J, with 9 bases between. This clonotype originated in a man of 80 years or more with active or convalescent COVID-19. The chain employs TRBV20-1 and TRBJ2-7; no reliable D call. Sequenced sample: peripheral blood. The chain's CDR3 is CSARSGSEQYF. The CDR3 bases are TGCAGTGCTAGATCGGGTTCTGAGCAGTACTTC.